Listed here are 25 T cell receptor beta chains from one sample, sequenced in a study of graft-versus-host responses after intestinal transplantation. The table came from immunoSEQ multiplex PCR; TCRdb's copy has only in-frame clones and leaves some out. The data hold around 21,000 clones, with 55% to 60% observed a single time. The sequences come from alloreactive CD4+ T cells from a mixed lymphocyte reaction culture, collected before intestinal transplant. Subset noted: CFSE-low proliferating T cells sorted from roughly 6-day pre-transplant mixed lymphocyte reaction (GvH or HvG direction). These receptor sequences come from a human patient who received an intestinal transplant.

There are a few counts of this clone. This sequence joins TRBV6-1 and TRBJ1-4, with 7 bases aligning to TRBD1. Germline loops: CDR1 MNHNS, CDR2 SASEGT. V was pared by 4 bases and J by 10 bases, with 3 bases of the junction left unmatched. The CDR3 consists of 12 residues. This CDR3 reads CASSAQGGKLFF. The CDR3 DNA follows: TGTGCCAGCAGTGCTCAGGGGGGAAAACTGTTTTTT.

The chain employs TRBV5-1 and TRBJ1-2; 8 nucleotides line up with TRBD1. The germline V gene has CDR1 SGHRS and CDR2 YFSETQ. The trim removed 3 bases at V and 5 bases at J, leaving 3 bases unmatched. The CDR3 extends over 13 amino acids. The DNA for the CDR3 is TGCGCCAGCAGCTCGGGACAGGTTTATGGCTACACCTTC. It specifies CASSSGQVYGYTF.

In its sample, this clone was seen a few times. This rearrangement joins TRBV7-8 to TRBJ2-1; D uncertain. CDR1 is SGHVS and CDR2 is FQNEAQ in the germline V gene. The CDR3 loop spans 16 amino acids. Between the trimmed V and J ends, which lost 5 bases and 0 bases, there was a span of 14 bases. CDR3 in amino acids: CASSRRLINSYNEQFF. CDR3 DNA: TGTGCCAGCAGCCGACGACTGATAAACTCCTACAATGAGCAGTTCTTC.

The V call is TRBV28, the J call TRBJ1-5; the D is unclear. Germline CDR1 is MDHEN and CDR2 is SYDVKM. With 4 bases removed from V and 10 bases from J, the gap between germline ends came to 11 bases. This CDR3 contains 12 residues. The CDR3 coding sequence is TGTGCCAGCAGTTCCTATTTTCAACCCCAGCATTTT. Its protein is CASSSYFQPQHF. Looking up the rest from reference TRBV28 and TRBJ1-5 gives the full variable domain: DVKVTQSSRYLVKRTGEKVFLECVQDMDHENMFWYRQDPGLGLRLIYFSYDVKMKEKGDIPEGYSVSREKKERFSLILESASTNQTSMYLCASSSYFQPQHFGDGTRLSIL.

This clone was counted a few times. This chain uses TRBV11-2 with TRBJ2-7; tentative D call: TRBD2 (5 bases). Between the trimmed V and J ends, which lost 1 base and 3 bases, there was a span of 10 bases. Germline CDR1 SGHAT, CDR2 FQNNGV. The CDR3 is 14 residues long. The CDR3 coding sequence is TGTGCCAGCAGCTTAGGAGGGCTGTACTACGAGCAGTACTTC. It specifies CASSLGGLYYEQYF.

This clone was seen more than once but under ten times. The chain is built from TRBV5-8 and TRBJ2-1; 11 nucleotides line up with TRBD2. This CDR3 region has 18 residues. Germline V gives CDR1 SGHTS, CDR2 YDEGEE. The junction had 5 bases not matched to a gene; V was cut back by 0 bases and J by 0 bases. The CDR3 loop is CASSLGIAGGSSYNEQFF. The CDR3 DNA is TGTGCCAGCAGCTTGGGTATAGCGGGGGGGAGCTCCTACAATGAGCAGTTCTTC.

The V and J genes are TRBV28 and TRBJ2-7; the D gene is possibly TRBD2 (5 bases). V was clipped by 3 bases and J by 4 bases, with 13 bases between them. CDR3 size: 14 residues. CDR1 and CDR2 (germline): MDHEN, SYDVKM. The CDR3 DNA is TGTGCCAGCAGTTTTGCTAGCCCGGGATACGAGCAGTACTTC. Its protein product is CASSFASPGYEQYF.

The gene calls are TRBV9 and TRBJ1-2, with TRBD1 identical over 7 bases. The length of the CDR3 is 15 residues. Germline V gene sequence: CDR1 SGDLS, CDR2 YYNGEE. V lost 1 base and J lost 3; bases outside the gene matches: 6. CDR3 protein: CASSVRDSSYYGYTF. CDR3 nucleotide sequence: TGTGCCAGCAGCGTACGGGACAGTTCCTACTATGGCTACACCTTC.

This rearrangement joins TRBV28 to TRBJ2-7, with D possibly being TRBD1 (5 bases). The V gene's germline CDR1 is MDHEN and CDR2 SYDVKM. The CDR3 extends over 15 amino acids. Trimming stripped 8 bases from V and 2 bases from J, with 19 bases between. The chain's CDR3 is CASESPQGSTYEQYF. The DNA for the CDR3 is TGTGCCAGCGAATCCCCTCAGGGATCCACCTACGAGCAGTACTTC.

The chain is built from TRBV4-3 and TRBJ2-2, with TRBD1 identical over 8 bases. V trimming: 4 bases; J trimming: 7 bases; junction bases outside the gene matches: 14. CDR1 is LGHNA, CDR2 YSLEER, per germline. The CDR3 spans 17 residues. The CDR3 reads CASSLALSGTGIGELFF. CDR3 bases: TGCGCCAGCAGCCTTGCGTTGTCCGGGACAGGCATCGGGGAGCTGTTTTTT.

This clone was picked up one time. Here the CDR3 reads CASSPQTGDTQYF. The CDR3 DNA follows: TGTGCCAGCTCACCTCAGACCGGGGATACGCAGTATTTT. The chain links TRBV18 to TRBJ2-3, with D hard to call. CDR1 KGHSH and CDR2 LQKENI come from the germline V gene. V lost 3 bases and J lost 6, with 10 bases in between. The CDR3 contains 13 residues.

The genes are TRBV7-2 and TRBJ2-7; 11 bases fit TRBD2. V lost 5 bases to trimming and J lost 6 bases; unmatched junction nucleotides: 12. Germline V gene sequence: CDR1 SGHTA, CDR2 FQGNSA. The CDR3 totals 16 residues. The CDR3 DNA reads as TGTGCCAGCAGCCGCCGACTAGCGGGGTTAACGGGCGAGCAGTACTTC. Translated, it gives CASSRRLAGLTGEQYF.

The chain joins TRBV11-2 to TRBJ2-1; 12 positions agree with TRBD2. The germline V gene has CDR1 SGHAT and CDR2 FQNNGV. The V and J ends lost 5 bases and 0 bases, in that order; junction bases with no gene match: 11. CDR3 length: 19 amino acids. The CDR3 region is CASSTPSGRARSSYNEQFF. The CDR3 DNA reads as TGTGCCAGCAGCACACCTAGCGGGAGGGCTCGGAGCTCCTACAATGAGCAGTTCTTC.

The V and J genes are TRBV5-1 and TRBJ1-1; 9 bases agree with TRBD1. The CDR3 covers 16 residues. The ends lost 2 bases at V and 4 bases at J; junction bases unmatched: 9. Germline CDR1 SGHRS, CDR2 YFSETQ. The DNA for the CDR3 is TGCGCCAGCAGCTTCGGGGACAGGGTGAAGTCCACTGAAGCTTTCTTT. Its protein is CASSFGDRVKSTEAFF.

This clone was observed a few times. The V and J genes are TRBV29-1 and TRBJ1-1; D not certain. Germline CDR1 SQVTM, CDR2 ANQGSEA. This CDR3 is built from 12 residues. Trimming removed 4 bases at V and 4 bases at J, with 10 bases between. The CDR3: CSVGRSGTEAFF. DNA for the CDR3: TGCAGCGTTGGGCGATCGGGCACTGAAGCTTTCTTT.

The gene calls are TRBV7-9 and TRBJ2-7; 10 nucleotides align to TRBD2. The CDR3 runs to 15 residues. J was trimmed by 2 bases and V by 5 bases; bases with no gene match: 6. Germline V gene lookup returns CDR1 SEHNR and CDR2 FQNEAQ (reference sequence). CDR3 residues: CASSPGLAGAYEQYF. In DNA form, the CDR3 reads TGTGCCAGCAGCCCGGGGCTAGCGGGAGCCTACGAGCAGTACTTC.

In the case of this clone: A junction boundary mismatches the germline segment, possibly from a read error. The chain uses TRBV5-1 and TRBJ2-1, with TRBD2 matching over 10 bases. The germline V gene encodes CDR1 SGHRS and CDR2 YFSETQ. The CDR3 consists of 14 residues. CDR3 sequence: CASSLAPSGSHSVF. In DNA, the CDR3 is TGCGCCAGCAGCTTGGCTCCTAGCGGGAGCCACTCGGTCTTC. The entire variable domain, with the rest obtained from reference TRBV5-1 and TRBJ2-1, is as follows: KAGVTQTPRYLIKTRGQQVTLSCSPISGHRSVSWYQQTPGQGLQFLFEYFSETQRNKGNFPGRFSGRQFSNSRSEMNVSTLELGDSALYLCASSLAPSGSHSVFGPGTRLTVL.

The chain employs TRBV2 and TRBJ2-3; tentatively, D is TRBD1 (6 bases). CDR3 length equals 15 residues. CDR1 is SNHLY and CDR2 is FYNNEI in the germline V gene. V was cut by 3 bases and J by 6 bases, with 16 bases left in between. The CDR3 is CASSDRPRGLDTQYF. CDR3 sequence (DNA): TGTGCCAGCAGTGATAGGCCCAGGGGTTTGGATACGCAGTATTTT. Drawing the rest from reference TRBV2 and TRBJ2-3, the complete variable domain is EPEVTQTPSHQVTQMGQEVILRCVPISNHLYFYWYRQILGQKVEFLVSFYNNEISEKSEIFDDQFSVERPDGSNFTLKIRSTKLEDSAMYFCASSDRPRGLDTQYFGPGTRLTVL.

This clone has only a few counts. J is TRBJ1-2 and V is TRBV6-5; TRBD1 matches 7 bases. Trimming at V came to 5 bases and at J to 0 bases, leaving 0 bases not matched to a gene. The CDR3 is made up of 13 amino acids. Germline V CDR1 and CDR2: MNHEY, SVGAGI. The CDR3 loop reads CASSGTANYGYTF. In nucleotides, the CDR3 is TGTGCCAGCAGTGGGACAGCTAACTATGGCTACACCTTC.

This clone was counted a few times. This sequence joins TRBV6-5 and TRBJ1-2; a possible D gene is TRBD1 (6 bases). V lost 6 bases and J 4 bases, leaving 15 bases between the germline ends. Germline CDR1 and CDR2: MNHEY and SVGAGI. CDR3 size: 14 residues. This chain's CDR3 is CASRYTQGAYGYTF. CDR3 nucleotide sequence: TGTGCCAGCAGATACACACAGGGTGCCTATGGCTACACCTTC.

The chain combines TRBV18 with TRBJ1-5, with 7 bases that match TRBD1. Germline CDR1 and CDR2: KGHSH and LQKENI. The ends lost 4 bases at V and 1 base at J; junction bases unmatched: 4. CDR3 length: 15 residues. CDR3 protein: CASSRTGVSNQPQHF. The CDR3 DNA sequence: TGTGCCAGCTCACGAACAGGGGTCAGCAATCAGCCCCAGCATTTT.

The chain links TRBV5-1 to TRBJ2-2, with 10 bases lining up with TRBD2. V gave up 2 bases and J gave up 5 bases; unmatched junction bases: 3. The CDR3 is 15 amino acids. Germline V gives CDR1 SGHRS, CDR2 YFSETQ. The CDR3 DNA reads as TGCGCCAGCAGCTTCCTAGCGGGAGATACCGGGGAGCTGTTTTTT. As protein: CASSFLAGDTGELFF.

This clone showed up just a few times. The J gene is TRBJ1-4, the V gene TRBV30; D may be TRBD1 (5 bases). The CDR3 length is 13 residues. The V and J ends lost 2 bases and 8 bases respectively, with 12 bases between them. Germline V gene data show CDR1 as GTSNPN and CDR2 as SVGIG (reference sequence). The CDR3: CAWSQAGREKLFF. The CDR3 region has the DNA TGTGCCTGGAGTCAGGCAGGGCGCGAAAAACTGTTTTTT. The full variable domain, completed using reference TRBV30 and TRBJ1-4, is SQTIHQWPATLVQPVGSPLSLECTVEGTSNPNLYWYRQAAGRGLQLLFYSVGIGQISSEVPQNLSASRPQDRQFILSSKKLLLSDSGFYLCAWSQAGREKLFFGSGTQLSVL.

The J gene is TRBJ2-5, the V gene TRBV29-1, with 9 bases matching TRBD1. Germline loops: CDR1 SQVTM, CDR2 ANQGSEA. This CDR3 comprises 15 residues. V trimming: 1 base; J trimming: 5 bases; junction bases outside the gene matches: 8. The CDR3: CSVEARDRALETQYF. The CDR3 region has the DNA TGCAGCGTTGAAGCCCGGGACAGGGCCCTGGAGACCCAGTACTTC.

This clone came up once. The rearrangement uses TRBV5-1 and TRBJ2-7; D possibly corresponds to TRBD1 (5 bases). The CDR3 totals 17 residues. Looked up from germline, CDR1 is SGHRS and CDR2 is YFSETQ. V lost 0 bases, J lost 4 bases, and 20 bases lay in between. The CDR3 spells CASSLVPQGLFTYEQYF. CDR3 nucleotides: TGCGCCAGCAGCTTGGTCCCCCAGGGTTTGTTCACGTACGAGCAGTACTTC.